Detailed here is one T cell receptor beta chain. The source of the sample is a study of shared clonotypes between healthy human individuals. Under the authors' procedure: Without quality scores, immunoSEQ junctional reads could not be filtered like full-length reads. TCRdb's table, derived via immunoSEQ multiplex PCR, lists solely in-frame clones and lacks some. V and J calls and clone size are copied from that table; D and trimming were computed from the DNA. Of approximately 470,000 clones detected, approximately 82% appear once; the ten largest clones hold about 12%. Input material: PBMCs. This TCR was sampled from a woman in her thirties or forties in good health. Some clones in this sample may be carry-over from other donors' samples.

CDR3 in DNA: TGTGCCAGCAGCAGGGGACTAGCGAAAGGCACAGATACGCAGTATTTT. Protein: CASSRGLAKGTDTQYF. The chain is built from TRBV5-4 and TRBJ2-3; 10 positions match TRBD2. The junction had 6 bases not matched to a gene; V was cut back by 4 bases and J by 1 base. CDR1 is SGHNT and CDR2 is YYREEE in the germline V gene (reference sequence). The CDR3 extends over 16 amino acids.